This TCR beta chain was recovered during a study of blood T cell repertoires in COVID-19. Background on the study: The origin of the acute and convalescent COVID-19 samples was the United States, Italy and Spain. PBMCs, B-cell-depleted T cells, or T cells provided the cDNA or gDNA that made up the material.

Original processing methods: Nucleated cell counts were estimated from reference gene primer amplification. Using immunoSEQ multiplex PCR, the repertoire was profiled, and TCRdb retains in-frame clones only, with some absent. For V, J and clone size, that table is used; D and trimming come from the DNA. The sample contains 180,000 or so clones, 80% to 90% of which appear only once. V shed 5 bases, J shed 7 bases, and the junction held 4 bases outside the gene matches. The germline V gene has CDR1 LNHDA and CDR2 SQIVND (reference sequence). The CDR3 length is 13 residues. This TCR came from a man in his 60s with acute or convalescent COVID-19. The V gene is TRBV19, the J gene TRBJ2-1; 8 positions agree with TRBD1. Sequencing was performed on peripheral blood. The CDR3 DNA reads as TGTGCCAGTAGTTGGACAGGGCTGAATGAGCAGTTCTTC. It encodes CASSWTGLNEQFF.